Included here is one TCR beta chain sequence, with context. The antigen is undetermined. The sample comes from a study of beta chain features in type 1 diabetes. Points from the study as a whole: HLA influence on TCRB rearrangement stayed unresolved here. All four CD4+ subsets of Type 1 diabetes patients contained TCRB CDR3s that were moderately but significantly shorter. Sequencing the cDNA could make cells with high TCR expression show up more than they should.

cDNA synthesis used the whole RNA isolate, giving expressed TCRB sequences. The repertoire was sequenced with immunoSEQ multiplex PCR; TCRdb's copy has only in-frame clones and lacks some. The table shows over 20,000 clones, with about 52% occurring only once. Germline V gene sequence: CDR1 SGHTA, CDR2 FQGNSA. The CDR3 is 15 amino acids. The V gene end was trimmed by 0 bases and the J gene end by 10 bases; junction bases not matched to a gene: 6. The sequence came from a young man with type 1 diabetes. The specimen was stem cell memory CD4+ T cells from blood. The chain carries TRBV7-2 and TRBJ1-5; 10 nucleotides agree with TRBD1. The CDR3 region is CASSLAGTGAFPQHF. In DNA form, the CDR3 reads TGTGCCAGCAGCTTAGCTGGGACAGGGGCTTTTCCCCAGCATTTT.